This is a list of T cell receptor beta chains from one sample in a study of CD8 T cells in ankylosing spondylitis. A single record per CDR3 protein comes from TCRdb applying MiXCR to the 5' RACE reads. This table holds around 94,000 distinct CDR3 sequences, roughly 10% found once. The sequencing sample was made of blood, either unsorted or a sorted T cell fraction (not recorded which). The source of these receptors is a male donor with ankylosing spondylitis. Both conserved end residues are part of each CDR3. Each record gives: V gene, clone size, D gene, J gene, CDR3 length, CDR3 protein, CDR3 DNA. The D gene is left open where the match is weak. Not every row has a clone size; where given, it reads once, few, many or a size class.

>TRBV4-2|many|NA|TRBJ1-1|15
CASSQEGEGWTEAFF
TGTGCCAGCAGCCAAGAGGGGGAGGGATGGACTGAAGCTTTCTTT
>TRBV27|NA|TRBD1|TRBJ1-2|13
CASTQGQGWGYTF
TGTGCCAGCACCCAGGGACAGGGCTGGGGCTACACCTTC
>TRBV5-1|many|TRBD1|TRBJ2-3|15
CASSLEYRGADTQYF
TGCGCCAGCAGCTTGGAGTACAGGGGGGCAGATACGCAGTATTTT
>TRBV6-1|many|TRBD1|TRBJ1-5|18
CASSPSGTGGNSNQPQHF
TGTGCCAGCAGCCCTTCCGGGACAGGGGGCAATAGCAATCAGCCCCAGCATTTT
>TRBV9|NA|NA|TRBJ2-2|15
CASSGRPGSAGELFF
TGTGCCAGCAGCGGTCGCCCCGGTTCCGCCGGGGAGCTGTTTTTT
>TRBV7-9|many|TRBD2|TRBJ2-2|15
CASSPGLAGRVELFF
TGTGCCAGCAGCCCGGGACTAGCGGGACGGGTGGAGCTGTTTTTT
>TRBV12-3/TRBV12-4|medium-sized|NA|TRBJ1-2|14
CASTASPVGFGYTF
TGTGCCAGCACGGCCTCCCCGGTGGGGTTCGGCTACACCTTC
>TRBV20-1|NA|NA|TRBJ2-7|13
CSARVTGSYEQYF
TGCAGTGCTAGAGTGACAGGTTCCTACGAGCAGTACTTC
>TRBV7-9|NA|NA|TRBJ1-1|14
CASSLGLDGTEAFF
TGTGCCAGCAGCTTAGGCCTCGATGGGACTGAAGCTTTCTTT
>TRBV7-6|NA|NA|TRBJ2-1|15
CASSLADTGYNEQFF
TGTGCCAGCAGCTTAGCTGACACGGGTTACAATGAGCAGTTCTTC
>TRBV7-9|NA|NA|TRBJ1-2|14
CASGLQMGTYGYTF
TGTGCCAGCGGCCTCCAAATGGGGACCTATGGCTACACCTTC
>TRBV15|few|TRBD1|TRBJ1-5|14
CATSLGTGDQPQHF
TGTGCCACCAGTCTAGGGACAGGGGATCAGCCCCAGCATTTT
>TRBV7-9|many|TRBD2|TRBJ2-1|17
CASSGGGTSGSENEQFF
TGTGCCAGCAGCGGGGGGGGGACTAGCGGGAGTGAGAATGAGCAGTTCTTC
>TRBV7-2|NA|NA|TRBJ2-6|15
CASSLRDSGANVLTF
TGTGCCAGCAGCTTAAGGGACTCTGGGGCCAACGTCCTGACTTTC
>TRBV7-9|NA|NA|TRBJ1-1|16
CASSSPLGAAIGEAFF
TGTGCCAGCAGCTCTCCCCTTGGGGCAGCAATCGGTGAAGCTTTCTTT
>TRBV27|NA|NA|TRBJ2-3|13
CASSSASTDTQYF
TGTGCCAGCAGCAGCGCTAGCACAGATACGCAGTATTTT
>TRBV11-2|many|NA|TRBJ2-3|16
CASSPQGASYTDTQYF
TGTGCCAGCAGCCCCCAGGGAGCGAGTTATACAGATACGCAGTATTTT
>TRBV12-3/TRBV12-4|many|NA|TRBJ1-1|13
CASTTGQTTEAFF
TGTGCCAGCACCACCGGACAGACAACTGAAGCTTTCTTT